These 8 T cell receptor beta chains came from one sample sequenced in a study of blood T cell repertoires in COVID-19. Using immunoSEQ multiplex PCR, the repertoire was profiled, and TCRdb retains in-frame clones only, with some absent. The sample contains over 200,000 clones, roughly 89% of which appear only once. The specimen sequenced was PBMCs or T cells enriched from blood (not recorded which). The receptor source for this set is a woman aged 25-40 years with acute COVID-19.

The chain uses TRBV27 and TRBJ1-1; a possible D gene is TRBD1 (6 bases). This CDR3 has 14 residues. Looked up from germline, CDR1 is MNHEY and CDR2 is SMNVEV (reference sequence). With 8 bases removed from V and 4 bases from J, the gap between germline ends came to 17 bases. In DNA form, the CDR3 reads TGTGCCAGCCACGGGAGGGGGGGGACCACTGAAGCTTTCTTT. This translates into CASHGRGGTTEAFF.

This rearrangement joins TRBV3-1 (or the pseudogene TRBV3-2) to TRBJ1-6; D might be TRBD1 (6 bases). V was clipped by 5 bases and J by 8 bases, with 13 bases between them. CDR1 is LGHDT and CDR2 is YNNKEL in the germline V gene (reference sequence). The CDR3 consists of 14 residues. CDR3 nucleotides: TGTGCCAGCAGCTTCCCCGACAGGTATTCACCCCTCCACTTT. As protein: CASSFPDRYSPLHF.

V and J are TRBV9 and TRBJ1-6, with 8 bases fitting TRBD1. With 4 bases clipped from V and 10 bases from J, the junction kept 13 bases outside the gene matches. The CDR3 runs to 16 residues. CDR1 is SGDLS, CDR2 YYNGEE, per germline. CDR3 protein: CASSLSAGTGGSPLHF. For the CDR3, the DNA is TGTGCCAGCAGCCTATCAGCCGGGACAGGTGGATCACCCCTCCACTTT.

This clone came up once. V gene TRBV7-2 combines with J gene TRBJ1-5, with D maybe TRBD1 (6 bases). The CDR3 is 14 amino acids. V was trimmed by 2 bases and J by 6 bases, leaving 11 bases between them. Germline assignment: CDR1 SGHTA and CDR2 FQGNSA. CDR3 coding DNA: TGTGCCAGCAGCTTATCGCCAGGGGTTCAGCCCCAGCATTTT. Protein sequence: CASSLSPGVQPQHF.

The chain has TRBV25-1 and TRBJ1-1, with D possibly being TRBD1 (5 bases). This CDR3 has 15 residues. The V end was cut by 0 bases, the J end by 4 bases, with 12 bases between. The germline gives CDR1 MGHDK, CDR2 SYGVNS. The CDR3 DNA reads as TGTGCCAGCAGTGAATATGGTAGGGGAAGCACTGAAGCTTTCTTT. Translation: CASSEYGRGSTEAFF.

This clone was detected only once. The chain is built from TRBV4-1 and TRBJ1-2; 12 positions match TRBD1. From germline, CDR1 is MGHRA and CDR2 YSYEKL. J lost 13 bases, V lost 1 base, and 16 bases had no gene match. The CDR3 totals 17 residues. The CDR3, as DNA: TGCGCCAGCAGCCAAGGGGACGGGACAGGGGGCCGGTGGGATCGCACCTTC. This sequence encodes CASSQGDGTGGRWDRTF.

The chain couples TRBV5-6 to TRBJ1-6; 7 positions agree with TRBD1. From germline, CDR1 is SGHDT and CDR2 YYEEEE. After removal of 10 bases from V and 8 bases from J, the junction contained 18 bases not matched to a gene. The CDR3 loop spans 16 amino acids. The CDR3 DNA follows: TGTGCCCCCTACCGGATGACAGGGATAGTAGATTCACCCCTCCACTTT. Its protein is CAPYRMTGIVDSPLHF. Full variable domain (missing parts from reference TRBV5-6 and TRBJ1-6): DAGVTQSPTHLIKTRGQQVTLRCSPKSGHDTVSWYQQALGQGPQFIFQYYEEEERQRGNFPDRFSGHQFPNYSSELNVNALLLGDSALYLCAPYRMTGIVDSPLHFGNGTRLTVT.

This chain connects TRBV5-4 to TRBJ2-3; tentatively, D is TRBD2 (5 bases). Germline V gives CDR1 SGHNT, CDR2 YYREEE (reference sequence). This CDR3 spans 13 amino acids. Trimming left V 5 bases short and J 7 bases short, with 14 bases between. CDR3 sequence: CASRQPGDHTQYF. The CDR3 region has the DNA TGTGCCAGCAGACAGCCCGGGGATCATACGCAGTATTTT.